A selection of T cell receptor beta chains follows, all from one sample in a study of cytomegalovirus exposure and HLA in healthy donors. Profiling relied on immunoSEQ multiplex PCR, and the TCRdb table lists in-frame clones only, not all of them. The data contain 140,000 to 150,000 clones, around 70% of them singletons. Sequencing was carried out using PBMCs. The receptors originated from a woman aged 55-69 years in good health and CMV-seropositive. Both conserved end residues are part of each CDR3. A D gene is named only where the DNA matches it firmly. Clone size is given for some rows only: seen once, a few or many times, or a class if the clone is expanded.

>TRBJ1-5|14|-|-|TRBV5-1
TGCGCCAGCAGCTTGGACGGGAGGATTCAGCCCCAGCATTTT
CASSLDGRIQPQHF
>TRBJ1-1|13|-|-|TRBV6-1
TGTGCCAGCAGTGGGCGGGGGGTCACTGAAGCTTTCTTT
CASSGRGVTEAFF
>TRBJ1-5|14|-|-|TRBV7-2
TGTGCCAGCAGCTTAGAGAGGGTCGGGCAGCCCCAGCATTTT
CASSLERVGQPQHF
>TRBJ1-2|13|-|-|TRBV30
TGTGCCTGGAGTGCGGGGGTCATCCATGGCTACACCTTC
CAWSAGVIHGYTF
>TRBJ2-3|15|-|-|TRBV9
TGTGCCAGCAGCGTAGGGCAGGGTATCACAGATACGCAGTATTTT
CASSVGQGITDTQYF
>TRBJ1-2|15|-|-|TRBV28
TGTGCCAGCAGGTGGACGGGGTCCTCTCTAGTAGGCTACACCTTC
CASRWTGSSLVGYTF
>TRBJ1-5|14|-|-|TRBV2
TGTGCCAGCAGGGGAGGAGGGTTGCATCAGCCCCAGCATTTT
CASRGGGLHQPQHF
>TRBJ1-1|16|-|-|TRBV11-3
TGTGCCAGCAGCTTAGGGTTTCGGACAACTAACACTGAAGCTTTCTTT
CASSLGFRTTNTEAFF
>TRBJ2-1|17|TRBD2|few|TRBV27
TGTGCCACCTTGGGATTTAGCGGGAGAAAGGCCTACAATGAGCAGTTCTTC
CATLGFSGRKAYNEQFF
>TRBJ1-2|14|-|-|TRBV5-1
TGCGCCAGCAGCTTTAGGGGTGCGAGCTATGGCTACACCTTC
CASSFRGASYGYTF
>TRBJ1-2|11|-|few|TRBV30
TGTGCCTGGAGTATCCTATATGGCTACACCTTC
CAWSILYGYTF